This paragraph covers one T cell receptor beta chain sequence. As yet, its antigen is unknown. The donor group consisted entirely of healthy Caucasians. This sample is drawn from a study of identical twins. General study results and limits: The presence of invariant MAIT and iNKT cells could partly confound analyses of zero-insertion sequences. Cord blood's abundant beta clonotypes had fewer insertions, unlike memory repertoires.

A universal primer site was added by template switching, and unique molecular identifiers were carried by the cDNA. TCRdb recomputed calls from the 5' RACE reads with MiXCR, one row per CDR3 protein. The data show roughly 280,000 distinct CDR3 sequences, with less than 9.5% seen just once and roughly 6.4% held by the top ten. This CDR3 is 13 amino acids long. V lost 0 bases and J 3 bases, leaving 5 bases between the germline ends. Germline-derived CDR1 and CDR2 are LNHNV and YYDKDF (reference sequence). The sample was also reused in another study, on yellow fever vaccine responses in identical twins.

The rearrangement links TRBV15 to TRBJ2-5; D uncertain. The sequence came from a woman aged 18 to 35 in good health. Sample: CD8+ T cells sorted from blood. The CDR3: CATSRDPEETQYF. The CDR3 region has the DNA TGTGCCACCAGCAGAGACCCGGAAGAGACCCAGTACTTC.